This T cell receptor (beta chain) was captured in a study of T cell changes during pregnancy in multiple sclerosis. This CDR3 has 15 residues. The ends lost 1 base at V and 10 bases at J; junction bases unmatched: 6. Germline V gene data show CDR1 as SEHNR and CDR2 as FQNEAQ (reference sequence). Sequencing used immunoSEQ multiplex PCR; TCRdb keeps in-frame clones, though not all of them. The repertoire consists of over 30,000 clones, with about 90% occurring once and the leading ten covering 0.55% to 0.7%. The clonotype was recovered from a female donor in good health, enrolled as a control in a pregnancy study. This sequence joins TRBV7-9 and TRBJ1-6; TRBD1 matches at 8 bases. This sample comprised CD4+ T cells from peripheral blood mononuclear cells, obtained in the second trimester of pregnancy. The CDR3 reads CASSLGDRGGSPLHF. The CDR3, as DNA: TGTGCCAGCAGCTTAGGTGACAGGGGAGGCTCACCCCTCCACTTT.